This T cell receptor beta chain was identified during a study of blood T cells in healthy people across ages. Each sample had at least 6 million PBMCs isolated. CDR1 is SQVTM, CDR2 ANQGSEA, per germline. V lost 7 bases and J lost 0, with 9 bases in between. The CDR3 consists of 12 residues. This clonotype was counted between two and nine times. Sample-barcoded 5' priming and a J-beta primer mix drove a second PCR of 7 to 11 cycles. TCRdb re-called the 5' RACE reads through MiXCR, storing one row per CDR3 protein. The table records some 700,000 distinct CDR3 sequences, 43% of them present only once. The J gene is TRBJ1-1, the V gene TRBV29-1, with a possible D match to TRBD1 (6 bases). The TCR sequence derives from a woman in her sixties in good health. Sequenced sample: blood. The CDR3, as DNA: TGCAGCGGGGACAAAGTGAACACTGAAGCTTTCTTT. Translated, it gives CSGDKVNTEAFF.